Listed below are T cell receptor beta chains from one sample, sequenced in a study of identical twins. TCRdb passed the 5' RACE reads through MiXCR, listing each CDR3 protein once. Among more than 400,000 distinct CDR3 sequences, 15% were seen once, and the ten largest hold 0.44%. These data are also associated with another study on yellow fever vaccine responses in identical twins.

The sequencing input was CD4+ T cells sorted from blood. All receptors come from a woman aged 18-29 years in good health. Both conserved end residues are part of each CDR3. A D gene is named only where the DNA matches it firmly. Not every row has a clone size; where given, it reads once, few, many or a size class.

D: .
size: few
V: TRBV11-2
J: TRBJ1-6
DNA: TGTGCCAGCAGCCCCCTCAGTCCCCCCCTCCACTTT
CDR3: CASSPLSPPLHF

D: TRBD2
size: .
V: TRBV5-5
J: TRBJ2-1
DNA: TGTGCCAGCAGCCGGGGGGGTCTAGCGGGAGCCCATGAGCAGTTCTTC
CDR3: CASSRGGLAGAHEQFF

D: TRBD2
size: .
V: TRBV4-1
J: TRBJ2-2
DNA: TGCGCCAGCAGCCAAGAGACCGGACTAGCGGGAGCCGGGGAGCTGTTTTTT
CDR3: CASSQETGLAGAGELFF

D: .
size: .
V: TRBV5-1
J: TRBJ2-7
DNA: TGCGCCAGCAGCTTTGTGGCAGGGTACGAGCAGTACTTC
CDR3: CASSFVAGYEQYF

D: .
size: few
V: TRBV12-3/TRBV12-4
J: TRBJ2-2
DNA: TGTGCCAGCAGTTACAGACAGGGAGGCCCCGGGGAGCTGTTTTTT
CDR3: CASSYRQGGPGELFF

D: .
size: .
V: TRBV5-1
J: TRBJ2-2
DNA: TGCGCCAGCAGCGCCGAAACCACGGGACTCACCGGGGAGCTGTTTTTT
CDR3: CASSAETTGLTGELFF

D: TRBD1
size: .
V: TRBV14
J: TRBJ2-1
DNA: TGTGCCAGCAGCCAACGATGGGGGGACAGGGGGGATGAGCAGTTCTTC
CDR3: CASSQRWGDRGDEQFF

D: .
size: .
V: TRBV12-5
J: TRBJ2-1
DNA: TGTGCTAGTGCCATACGGATATCTGCCTACAATGAGCAGTTCTTC
CDR3: CASAIRISAYNEQFF

D: TRBD1
size: .
V: TRBV7-9
J: TRBJ1-2
DNA: TGTGCCAGCAGCCCGTATTCCGGGACAGGGGATGGCTACACCTTC
CDR3: CASSPYSGTGDGYTF

D: TRBD1
size: .
V: TRBV5-1
J: TRBJ2-7
DNA: TGCGCCAGCCAGACAGGGCAATCCTACGAGCAGTACTTC
CDR3: CASQTGQSYEQYF

D: .
size: few
V: TRBV28
J: TRBJ1-2
DNA: TGTGCCAGCAGGGAGAGACGCGGCTACACCTTC
CDR3: CASRERRGYTF

D: .
size: .
V: TRBV12-3/TRBV12-4
J: TRBJ2-6
DNA: TGTGCCAGCAGTTTATCGGGCAGCGCTGGGGCCAACGTCCTGACTTTC
CDR3: CASSLSGSAGANVLTF

D: .
size: few
V: TRBV11-2
J: TRBJ2-2
DNA: TGTGCCAGCAGCTTAGATTGGCATATTCCGTCGAAAGCCGGGGAGCTGTTTTTT
CDR3: CASSLDWHIPSKAGELFF

D: .
size: few
V: TRBV5-1
J: TRBJ2-3
DNA: TGCGCCAGCAGCTTTGCCGATTCCACAGATACGCAGTATTTT
CDR3: CASSFADSTDTQYF

D: TRBD2
size: .
V: TRBV7-6
J: TRBJ2-7
DNA: TGTGCCAGCAGCTTGTCTAGCGGGAGTGGGTCCTTCTACGAGCAGTACTTC
CDR3: CASSLSSGSGSFYEQYF

D: TRBD2
size: .
V: TRBV7-2
J: TRBJ2-7
DNA: TGTGCCAGCAGCTCGTCCTTAGCGGGAGCGGATGAGCAGTACTTC
CDR3: CASSSSLAGADEQYF

D: .
size: .
V: TRBV29-1
J: TRBJ1-1
DNA: TGCAGCGAATCCTTACCCCCCGCGAACACTGAAGCTTTCTTT
CDR3: CSESLPPANTEAFF

D: TRBD2
size: few
V: TRBV10-3
J: TRBJ2-1
DNA: TGTGCCATCAGTGGGCCTGGACTAGCGGGCAATGAGCAGTTCTTC
CDR3: CAISGPGLAGNEQFF

D: TRBD2
size: .
V: TRBV20-1
J: TRBJ2-5
DNA: TGCAGTGCTGTTCCCCGGGATGGGGCGGGAGGGCTCCAAGAGACCCAGTACTTC
CDR3: CSAVPRDGAGGLQETQYF

D: TRBD2
size: .
V: TRBV27
J: TRBJ2-5
DNA: TGTGCCAGCAGTACGGCACTAGCGGGAGAGACCCAGTACTTC
CDR3: CASSTALAGETQYF

D: TRBD2
size: many
V: TRBV6-5
J: TRBJ2-7
DNA: TGTGCCAGCAGTTACTCCCCTGGACTAGCGGGAGTAGAGCAGTACTTC
CDR3: CASSYSPGLAGVEQYF

D: .
size: .
V: TRBV10-3
J: TRBJ2-3
DNA: TGTGCCATCACCGGGGAGTTACCCATCAGCACAGATACGCAGTATTTT
CDR3: CAITGELPISTDTQYF